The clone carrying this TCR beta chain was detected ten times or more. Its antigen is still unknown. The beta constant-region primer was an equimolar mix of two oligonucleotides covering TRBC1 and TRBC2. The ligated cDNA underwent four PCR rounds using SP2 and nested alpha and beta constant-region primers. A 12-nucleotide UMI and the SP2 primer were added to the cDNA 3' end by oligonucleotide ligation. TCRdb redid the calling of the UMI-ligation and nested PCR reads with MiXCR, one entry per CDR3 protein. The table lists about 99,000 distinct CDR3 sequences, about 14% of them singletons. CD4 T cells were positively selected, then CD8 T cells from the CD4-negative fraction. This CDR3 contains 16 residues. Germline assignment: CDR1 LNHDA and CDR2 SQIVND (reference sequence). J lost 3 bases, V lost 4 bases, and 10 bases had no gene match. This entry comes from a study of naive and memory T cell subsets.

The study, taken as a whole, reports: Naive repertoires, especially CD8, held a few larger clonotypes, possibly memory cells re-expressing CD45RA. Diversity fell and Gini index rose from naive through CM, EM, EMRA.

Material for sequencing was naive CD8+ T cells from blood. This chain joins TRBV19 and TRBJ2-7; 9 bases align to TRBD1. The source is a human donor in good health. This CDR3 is CASSTIGQGLFYEQYF. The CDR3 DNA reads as TGTGCCAGTAGTACTATCGGACAGGGGCTGTTCTACGAGCAGTACTTC.